This T cell receptor beta chain comes out of a study of human T cells and chemical hapten exposure. Methods used by the authors: TCR counts had a median of approximately 96,000 per sample and spanned about 23,224 to 750,000. One entry per CDR3 protein results from TCRdb running MiXCR on the RACE reads. The V and J calls and clone size come from TCRdb's table, not from the authors' own analysis. The data contain roughly 96,000 distinct CDR3 sequences, about 9.3% of them seen just once; the ten biggest clones take up approximately 2%. Time point denoted: patch test 2, 6 weeks after DPC sensitization. Treatment of the sample: therapeutic diphenylcyclopropenone sensitization with weekly scalp DPC. Alopecia patients, 18 to 70 years old and DPC-suitable, served as donors. Trimming pared 7 bases from V and 8 bases from J, leaving 17 bases between. Germline CDR1 and CDR2: MDHEN and SYDVKM. This CDR3 region has 14 residues.

The genes are TRBV28 and TRBJ1-4; TRBD1 might be the D (5 bases). The sample consisted of whole blood, taken in connection with sensitization to the hapten diphenylcyclopropenone (DPC). This clonotype was sampled from a woman aged 40 to 50 with alopecia areata. Some clones in this sample may be carry-over from other donors' samples. CDR3: CASNTQVYREKLFF. CDR3 in DNA: TGTGCCAGCAACACACAGGTATATCGAGAAAAACTGTTTTTT. The full variable domain, rest sourced from reference TRBV28 and TRBJ1-4, is DVKVTQSSRYLVKRTGEKVFLECVQDMDHENMFWYRQDPGLGLRLIYFSYDVKMKEKGDIPEGYSVSREKKERFSLILESASTNQTSMYLCASNTQVYREKLFFGSGTQLSVL.